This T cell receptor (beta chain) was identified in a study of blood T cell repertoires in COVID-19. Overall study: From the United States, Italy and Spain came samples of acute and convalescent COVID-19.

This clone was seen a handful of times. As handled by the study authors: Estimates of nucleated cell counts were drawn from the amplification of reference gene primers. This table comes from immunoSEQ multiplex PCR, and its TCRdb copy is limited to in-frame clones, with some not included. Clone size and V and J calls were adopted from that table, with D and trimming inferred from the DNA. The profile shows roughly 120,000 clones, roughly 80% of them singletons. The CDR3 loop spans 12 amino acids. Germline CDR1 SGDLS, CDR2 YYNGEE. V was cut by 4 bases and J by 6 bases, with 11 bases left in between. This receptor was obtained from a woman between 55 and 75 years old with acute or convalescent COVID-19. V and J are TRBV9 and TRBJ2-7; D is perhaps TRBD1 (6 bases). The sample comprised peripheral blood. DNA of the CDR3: TGTGCCAGCAGCTCTCAGGGGCGCGAGCAGTACTTC. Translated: CASSSQGREQYF.